A selection of T cell receptor beta chains follows, all from one sample in a study of OX40 agonist ivuxolimab in advanced cancers. The data were produced by immunoSEQ multiplex PCR, yet TCRdb's version contains in-frame clones alone and is incomplete. This sample has about 42,000 clones, with roughly 90% found just once. Here the sequenced sample was CD4+ or CD8+ T cells sorted from blood, taken in a trial of the OX40 agonist ivuxolimab. These TCRs come from an adult with an advanced solid tumor such as melanoma, head and neck, liver or kidney cancer. Each CDR3 is given with its conserved first and last residue. The order of the fields is V gene, clone size, J gene, D gene, CDR3 DNA, CDR3 protein. The D gene is left open where the match is weak. A row's size may be missing; if present it is once, few, many or a size class.

v_gene: TRBV6-6; abundance: .; j_gene: TRBJ2-3; d_gene: TRBD2; CDR3nt: TGTGCCAGCAGTTCCGGGACTAGCGGGAGCGATACGCAGTATTTT; CDR3aa: CASSSGTSGSDTQYF
v_gene: TRBV5-4; abundance: .; j_gene: TRBJ2-7; d_gene: .; CDR3nt: TGTGCCAGCAGCGGGCGTCATGGCGGGGACGAGCAGTACTTC; CDR3aa: CASSGRHGGDEQYF
v_gene: TRBV27; abundance: .; j_gene: TRBJ1-1; d_gene: .; CDR3nt: TGTGCCAGCAGTTTCGGTGGACTATCCCGGACTGAAGCTTTCTTT; CDR3aa: CASSFGGLSRTEAFF
v_gene: TRBV7-6; abundance: .; j_gene: TRBJ2-1; d_gene: TRBD2; CDR3nt: TGTGCCAGCAGCGAACTAGCGGGAGGGGCCAATGAGCAGTTCTTC; CDR3aa: CASSELAGGANEQFF
v_gene: TRBV7-6; abundance: .; j_gene: TRBJ2-7; d_gene: TRBD1; CDR3nt: TGTGCCAGCAGCTCCCCGGGACAGGGGGCCTACGAGCAGTACTTC; CDR3aa: CASSSPGQGAYEQYF
v_gene: TRBV9; abundance: few; j_gene: TRBJ2-3; d_gene: TRBD2; CDR3nt: TGTGCCAGCAGCGTATCCGGGCGGGGGGGCGGTGATACGCAGTATTTT; CDR3aa: CASSVSGRGGGDTQYF
v_gene: TRBV4-3; abundance: .; j_gene: TRBJ2-7; d_gene: TRBD1; CDR3nt: TGCGCCAGCAGCCAAGACCGGACAGGATCCTACGAGCAGTACTTC; CDR3aa: CASSQDRTGSYEQYF
v_gene: TRBV7-9; abundance: .; j_gene: TRBJ1-5; d_gene: .; CDR3nt: TGTGCCAGCAGCTTGGGGCGGGGATCCCATCAGCCCCAGCATTTT; CDR3aa: CASSLGRGSHQPQHF
v_gene: TRBV15; abundance: .; j_gene: TRBJ2-1; d_gene: .; CDR3nt: TGTGCCACCAGCGGTAGTGGGAATGAGCAGTTCTTC; CDR3aa: CATSGSGNEQFF
v_gene: TRBV30; abundance: .; j_gene: TRBJ1-2; d_gene: TRBD1; CDR3nt: TGTGCCTGGAGCCTGGACAGGGTGCTCTATGGCTACACCTTC; CDR3aa: CAWSLDRVLYGYTF
v_gene: TRBV5-6; abundance: .; j_gene: TRBJ2-3; d_gene: TRBD2; CDR3nt: TGTGCAGGGGCAGCGGGAGGCGTCATCGATACGCAGTATTTT; CDR3aa: CAGAAGGVIDTQYF
v_gene: TRBV28; abundance: .; j_gene: TRBJ1-1; d_gene: .; CDR3nt: TGTGCCAGCAGTTTAAAGCCTGGGCCCTACACTGAAGCTTTCTTT; CDR3aa: CASSLKPGPYTEAFF
v_gene: TRBV6-6; abundance: .; j_gene: TRBJ1-2; d_gene: .; CDR3nt: TGTGCCAGCAGTTACGGTCCCGTCATACCCTATGGCTACACCTTC; CDR3aa: CASSYGPVIPYGYTF
v_gene: TRBV4-1; abundance: .; j_gene: TRBJ1-1; d_gene: .; CDR3nt: TGCGCCAGCAGCCAGGGCTTTGGAGGAACAGAAGCTTTCTTT; CDR3aa: CASSQGFGGTEAFF
v_gene: TRBV7-9; abundance: .; j_gene: TRBJ2-1; d_gene: TRBD1; CDR3nt: TGTGCCAGCAACCTTCGACAGGGAACTCTCTACAATGAGCAGTTCTTC; CDR3aa: CASNLRQGTLYNEQFF
v_gene: TRBV23-1; abundance: .; j_gene: TRBJ2-1; d_gene: .; CDR3nt: TGCGCCACCAAGGGTCGGGGGACAGAGCAGTTCTTC; CDR3aa: CATKGRGTEQFF
v_gene: TRBV28; abundance: .; j_gene: TRBJ1-6; d_gene: .; CDR3nt: TGTGCCAGCCGCAGACAGGAAGCAAATTCACCCCTCCACTTT; CDR3aa: CASRRQEANSPLHF
v_gene: TRBV7-9; abundance: .; j_gene: TRBJ2-2; d_gene: .; CDR3nt: TGTGCCAGCAGCTTAGCGCTGGGAGCCGGGGAGCTGTTTTTT; CDR3aa: CASSLALGAGELFF
v_gene: TRBV2; abundance: .; j_gene: TRBJ1-2; d_gene: .; CDR3nt: TGTGCCAGCAGTGAAGCCGGGGACGGCCTAAACTATGGCTACACCTTC; CDR3aa: CASSEAGDGLNYGYTF
v_gene: TRBV7-8; abundance: few; j_gene: TRBJ1-6; d_gene: .; CDR3nt: TGTGCCAGCAGCTTAGAGGCAGCCTATAATTCACCCCTCCACTTT; CDR3aa: CASSLEAAYNSPLHF
v_gene: TRBV4-1; abundance: medium-sized; j_gene: TRBJ1-1; d_gene: .; CDR3nt: TGCGCCAGCAGCCAGGCGGGACGAAACACTGAAGCTTTCTTT; CDR3aa: CASSQAGRNTEAFF
v_gene: TRBV30; abundance: .; j_gene: TRBJ1-3; d_gene: .; CDR3nt: TGTGCCTGGAGTGTACCCCTCTCTGGAAACACCATATATTTT; CDR3aa: CAWSVPLSGNTIYF
v_gene: TRBV29-1; abundance: .; j_gene: TRBJ1-1; d_gene: .; CDR3nt: TGCAGCGTCTGGAGGACTGAAGCTTTCTTT; CDR3aa: CSVWRTEAFF
v_gene: TRBV28; abundance: .; j_gene: TRBJ1-5; d_gene: .; CDR3nt: TGTGCCAGCAGTTTAGTTCAGGGACGTTATCAGCCCCAGCATTTT; CDR3aa: CASSLVQGRYQPQHF
v_gene: TRBV27; abundance: .; j_gene: TRBJ1-2; d_gene: TRBD1; CDR3nt: TGTGCCAGCACCACCGCCCAGGGGGAGTTTGGCTACACCTTC; CDR3aa: CASTTAQGEFGYTF
v_gene: TRBV5-1; abundance: .; j_gene: TRBJ2-7; d_gene: TRBD1; CDR3nt: TGCGCCAGCAGCTGGGGGACAGGCGGGGACGAGCAGTACTTC; CDR3aa: CASSWGTGGDEQYF
v_gene: TRBV6-6; abundance: medium-sized; j_gene: TRBJ2-5; d_gene: .; CDR3nt: TGTGCCAGCAGCCCCAGGGCGGGGGCCTTGGAGACCCAGTACTTC; CDR3aa: CASSPRAGALETQYF
v_gene: TRBV27; abundance: .; j_gene: TRBJ1-1; d_gene: .; CDR3nt: TGTGCCAGCAGTCCTTACAGCGAAGCCATGAACACTGAAGCTTTCTTT; CDR3aa: CASSPYSEAMNTEAFF
v_gene: TRBV7-8; abundance: once; j_gene: TRBJ2-1; d_gene: .; CDR3nt: TGTGCCAGCAGCTTAGGAGGCCCAGGGGGGGGTGGACTAAACAATGAGCAGTTCTTC; CDR3aa: CASSLGGPGGGGLNNEQFF
v_gene: TRBV6-5; abundance: .; j_gene: TRBJ2-7; d_gene: .; CDR3nt: TGTGCCAGCAGTTACCCCAGACTAGACTACTACGAGCAGTACTTC; CDR3aa: CASSYPRLDYYEQYF
v_gene: TRBV4-2; abundance: .; j_gene: TRBJ1-5; d_gene: .; CDR3nt: TGTGCCAGCAGCCAACAGGGTAGGGTGGATCAGCCCCAGCATTTT; CDR3aa: CASSQQGRVDQPQHF
v_gene: TRBV30; abundance: .; j_gene: TRBJ2-7; d_gene: .; CDR3nt: TGTGCCTGGGACAGCGACTACGAGCAGTACTTC; CDR3aa: CAWDSDYEQYF
v_gene: TRBV5-5; abundance: .; j_gene: TRBJ2-7; d_gene: TRBD1; CDR3nt: TGTGCCAGCACTACCCCCGGACAGGGTCCCTCCTACGAGCAGTACTTC; CDR3aa: CASTTPGQGPSYEQYF
v_gene: TRBV27; abundance: .; j_gene: TRBJ1-6; d_gene: TRBD1; CDR3nt: TGTGCCAGCAGTTCACTCAAGACAGGGAGCTCCTATAATTCACCCCTCCACTTT; CDR3aa: CASSSLKTGSSYNSPLHF
v_gene: TRBV7-9; abundance: .; j_gene: TRBJ2-7; d_gene: TRBD1; CDR3nt: TGTGCCAGCAGCCACAAACAGGGGCCCGAGCAGTACTTC; CDR3aa: CASSHKQGPEQYF
v_gene: TRBV15; abundance: .; j_gene: TRBJ2-1; d_gene: .; CDR3nt: TGTGCCACCAGCAGAGATTACGGGACCACTTCCTACAATGAGCAGTTCTTC; CDR3aa: CATSRDYGTTSYNEQFF
v_gene: TRBV4-1; abundance: .; j_gene: TRBJ1-3; d_gene: TRBD1; CDR3nt: TGCGCCAGCAGCCAAGCGGACAGGGGCCATAGAAGTACCATATATTTT; CDR3aa: CASSQADRGHRSTIYF
v_gene: TRBV4-3; abundance: .; j_gene: TRBJ1-2; d_gene: TRBD1; CDR3nt: TGCGCCAGCAGCCCCGGACAGGGGGGCTACACCTTC; CDR3aa: CASSPGQGGYTF
v_gene: TRBV7-8; abundance: .; j_gene: TRBJ1-5; d_gene: .; CDR3nt: TGTGCCAGCAGCTTAGCAAGTCGGGATCAGCCCCAGCATTTT; CDR3aa: CASSLASRDQPQHF
v_gene: TRBV7-6; abundance: .; j_gene: TRBJ2-7; d_gene: .; CDR3nt: TGTGCCAGCAGCTTAGTTATCCAGCCCTCCTACGAGCAGTACTTC; CDR3aa: CASSLVIQPSYEQYF
v_gene: TRBV4-2; abundance: .; j_gene: TRBJ2-7; d_gene: TRBD2; CDR3nt: TGTGCCAGCAGCCAAGGGACTAGCAGCGAGCAGTACTTC; CDR3aa: CASSQGTSSEQYF
v_gene: TRBV7-9; abundance: .; j_gene: TRBJ2-5; d_gene: TRBD2; CDR3nt: TGTGCCAGCAGAATAGAGGGACTAGTAGGGACCCAGTACTTC; CDR3aa: CASRIEGLVGTQYF
v_gene: TRBV27; abundance: .; j_gene: TRBJ1-2; d_gene: TRBD1; CDR3nt: TGTGCCAGCAGTTTATCACAGGGGGCGGCTGGCTACACCTTC; CDR3aa: CASSLSQGAAGYTF
v_gene: TRBV19; abundance: .; j_gene: TRBJ2-2; d_gene: .; CDR3nt: TGTGCCAGTAGTATAGTTCTGGTGGGAAGGGAGCTGTTTTTT; CDR3aa: CASSIVLVGRELFF
v_gene: TRBV4-1; abundance: .; j_gene: TRBJ2-2; d_gene: .; CDR3nt: TGCGCCAGCAGCCTAGGGAGCGGGTATAACACCGGGGAGCTGTTTTTT; CDR3aa: CASSLGSGYNTGELFF
v_gene: TRBV20-1; abundance: .; j_gene: TRBJ1-2; d_gene: .; CDR3nt: TGCAGTGCTAGAGTCAGGGGCGGCTACACCTTC; CDR3aa: CSARVRGGYTF
v_gene: TRBV27; abundance: .; j_gene: TRBJ2-7; d_gene: .; CDR3nt: TGTGCCAGCAGTTCACTCGGACACCTCGGGGAGCAGTACTTC; CDR3aa: CASSSLGHLGEQYF
v_gene: TRBV7-9; abundance: .; j_gene: TRBJ2-1; d_gene: TRBD2; CDR3nt: TGTGCCAGCAAAGGACTAGCGGCCTACAATGAGCAGTTCTTC; CDR3aa: CASKGLAAYNEQFF
v_gene: TRBV5-1; abundance: .; j_gene: TRBJ1-1; d_gene: .; CDR3nt: TGCGCCAGCAGCTTGGGGGCCGGGAATGGGTTCTTT; CDR3aa: CASSLGAGNGFF
v_gene: TRBV7-9; abundance: .; j_gene: TRBJ2-4; d_gene: TRBD1; CDR3nt: TGTGCCAGCGGCAACCCCGGGACAGGTACCTTAGCCAAAAACATTCAGTACTTC; CDR3aa: CASGNPGTGTLAKNIQYF
v_gene: TRBV4-1; abundance: .; j_gene: TRBJ1-4; d_gene: .; CDR3nt: TGCGCCAGCAGCCAAGAGGGTCCGGGACGAACTAATGAAAAACTGTTTTTT; CDR3aa: CASSQEGPGRTNEKLFF
v_gene: TRBV7-9; abundance: .; j_gene: TRBJ1-4; d_gene: TRBD1; CDR3nt: TGTGCCAGCAGAAAACAGGGGGAGGTTGAAAAACTGTTTTTT; CDR3aa: CASRKQGEVEKLFF